These 9 T cell receptor beta chains share one sample of origin, sequenced in a study of T cells after yellow fever vaccination. TCRdb ran MiXCR on the 5' RACE reads and lists one entry per CDR3 protein. The table has some 260,000 distinct CDR3 sequences, approximately 5.2% seen once. The specimen was CD4+ T cells sorted from PBMCs, collected on the day of the yellow fever booster vaccination. The receptors were gathered from a man aged 18 to 35 who received the YFV17D yellow fever vaccine.

The table lists this clonotype with a few counts. The V and J genes are TRBV6-2 or TRBV6-3 and TRBJ1-1, with D possibly matching TRBD1 (6 bases). V lost 7 bases to trimming and J lost 0 bases, with 12 bases between them. The germline gives CDR1 MNHEY, CDR2 SVGEGT. This CDR3 is 14 amino acids long. CDR3 residues: CASTPWGLNTEAFF. In nucleotides, the CDR3 is TGTGCCAGCACCCCGTGGGGGCTGAACACTGAAGCTTTCTTT.

The chain combines TRBV3-1 with TRBJ2-5; D remains ambiguous. Trimming cost V 4 bases and J 3 bases, with 9 bases left between them. Per germline, CDR1 LGHDT and CDR2 YNNKEL (reference sequence). This CDR3 region has 13 residues. CDR3 loop: CASSLRWEETQYF. The DNA of the CDR3 is TGTGCCAGCAGCCTTCGGTGGGAAGAGACCCAGTACTTC.

There are a few counts of this clonotype. V is TRBV19 and J is TRBJ1-1, with D possibly TRBD1 on 5 matching bases. This CDR3 has 15 residues. V was pared by 5 bases and J by 3 bases, with 16 bases between. Germline V gene sequence: CDR1 LNHDA, CDR2 SQIVND (reference sequence). The CDR3 region is CASSSVGKGDTEAFF. The CDR3 DNA reads TGTGCCAGTAGTTCCGTGGGCAAAGGGGACACTGAAGCTTTCTTT.

This clonotype was observed at least ten times. The chain joins TRBV11-2 to TRBJ1-6; no definite D call. Germline-derived CDR1 and CDR2 are SGHAT and FQNNGV. Trimming stripped 2 bases from V and 5 bases from J, with 1 base between. The CDR3 is 12 residues long. CDR3 DNA sequence: TGTGCCAGCAGCTTAAATAATTCACCCCTCCACTTT. Amino acids: CASSLNNSPLHF.

This clonotype came up a few times. This rearrangement joins TRBV7-2 to TRBJ1-5; possible D gene TRBD1, 6 bases. Per germline, CDR1 SGHTA and CDR2 FQGNSA. Trimming pared 3 bases from V and 6 bases from J, leaving 15 bases between. This CDR3 has 15 amino acids. CDR3 in amino acids: CASSLHGGGGQPQHF. In DNA form, the CDR3 reads TGTGCCAGCAGCTTGCATGGTGGGGGCGGTCAGCCCCAGCATTTT.

The chain recombines TRBV4-2 with TRBJ2-5; TRBD2 matches 8 bases. Trimming at V came to 5 bases and at J to 2 bases, leaving 7 bases not matched to a gene. Germline V gene sequence: CDR1 LGHNA, CDR2 YNFKEQ. The CDR3 consists of 15 residues. The CDR3 protein is CASSYGAGGQETQYF. DNA for the CDR3: TGTGCCAGCAGCTATGGGGCGGGGGGACAAGAGACCCAGTACTTC.

This clonotype occurred many times. This chain uses TRBV7-3 with TRBJ2-2; the D is unclear. Between the trimmed V and J ends, which lost 6 bases and 1 base, there was a span of 6 bases. The germline CDR1 and CDR2 sequences are SGHTA and FQGTGA. The CDR3 spans 13 residues. The CDR3 region is CASSQMNTGELFF. DNA for the CDR3: TGTGCCAGCAGTCAGATGAACACCGGGGAGCTGTTTTTT.

This clonotype was picked up a small number of times. The rearrangement uses TRBV6-5 and TRBJ1-2; 8 nucleotides agree with TRBD1. Germline values: CDR1 MNHEY, CDR2 SVGAGI. This CDR3 has 15 amino acids. After removal of 4 bases from V and 5 bases from J, the junction contained 9 bases not matched to a gene. CDR3 in amino acids: CASSLDQGAGYGYTF. The CDR3 DNA is TGTGCCAGCAGTTTGGATCAGGGGGCTGGGTATGGCTACACCTTC.

This clonotype was observed at least ten times. The gene calls are TRBV7-3 and TRBJ2-4; no clear D. Trimming took off 3 bases at V and 9 bases at J, with 12 bases between the two ends. The CDR3 covers 13 residues. Germline CDR1 reads SGHTA; CDR2 reads FQGTGA. The CDR3 is CASSLMTDSIQYF. The DNA for the CDR3 is TGTGCCAGCAGCTTGATGACGGATAGCATTCAGTACTTC.